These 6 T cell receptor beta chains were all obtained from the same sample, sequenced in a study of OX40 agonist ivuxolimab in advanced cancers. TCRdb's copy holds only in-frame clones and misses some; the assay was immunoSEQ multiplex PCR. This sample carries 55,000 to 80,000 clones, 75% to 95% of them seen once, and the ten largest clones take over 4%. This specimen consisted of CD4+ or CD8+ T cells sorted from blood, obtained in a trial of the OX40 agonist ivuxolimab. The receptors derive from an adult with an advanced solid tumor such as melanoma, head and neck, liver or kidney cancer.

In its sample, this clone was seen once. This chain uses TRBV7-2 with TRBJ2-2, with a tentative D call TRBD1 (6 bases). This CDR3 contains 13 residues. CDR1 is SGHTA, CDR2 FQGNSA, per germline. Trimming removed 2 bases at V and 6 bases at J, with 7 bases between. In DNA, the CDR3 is TGTGCCAGCAGCTTATGGGGGCCCGGGGAGCTGTTTTTT. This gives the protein CASSLWGPGELFF. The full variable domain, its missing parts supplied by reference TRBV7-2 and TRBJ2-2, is GAGVSQSPSNKVTEKGKDVELRCDPISGHTALYWYRQSLGQGLEFLIYFQGNSAPDKSGLPSDRFSAERTGGSVSTLTIQRTQQEDSAVYLCASSLWGPGELFFGEGSRLTVL.

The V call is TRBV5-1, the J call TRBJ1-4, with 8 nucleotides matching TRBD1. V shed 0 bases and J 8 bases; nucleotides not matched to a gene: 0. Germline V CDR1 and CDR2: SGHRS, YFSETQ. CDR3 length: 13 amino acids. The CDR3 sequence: CASSLGQGEKLFF. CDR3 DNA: TGCGCCAGCAGCTTGGGACAGGGGGAAAAACTGTTTTTT.

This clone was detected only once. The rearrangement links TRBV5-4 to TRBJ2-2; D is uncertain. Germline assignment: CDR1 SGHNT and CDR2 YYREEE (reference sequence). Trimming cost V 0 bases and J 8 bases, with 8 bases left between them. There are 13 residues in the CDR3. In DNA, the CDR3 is TGTGCCAGCAGCTTGGCTGGGGTTGGGGAGCTGTTTTTT. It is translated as CASSLAGVGELFF.

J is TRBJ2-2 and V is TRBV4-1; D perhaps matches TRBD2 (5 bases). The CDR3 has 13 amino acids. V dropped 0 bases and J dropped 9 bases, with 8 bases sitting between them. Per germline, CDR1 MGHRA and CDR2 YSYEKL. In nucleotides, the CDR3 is TGCGCCAGCAGCCAAGATTCGGGGAGGGAGCTGTTTTTT. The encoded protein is CASSQDSGRELFF.

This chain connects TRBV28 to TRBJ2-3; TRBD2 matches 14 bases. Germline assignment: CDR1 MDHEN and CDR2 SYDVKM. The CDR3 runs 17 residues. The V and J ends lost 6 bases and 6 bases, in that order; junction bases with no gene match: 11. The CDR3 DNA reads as TGTGCCAGCAGCCCTCGGACTAGCGGGAGGCCGCGGGATACGCAGTATTTT. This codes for CASSPRTSGRPRDTQYF.

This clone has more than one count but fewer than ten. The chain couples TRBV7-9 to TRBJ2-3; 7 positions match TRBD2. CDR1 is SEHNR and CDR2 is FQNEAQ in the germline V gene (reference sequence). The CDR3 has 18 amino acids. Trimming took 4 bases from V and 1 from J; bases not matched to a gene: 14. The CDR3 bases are TGTGCCAGCAGCTCCCGGGTTTCCGCCAGCGGGGGCACAGATACGCAGTATTTT. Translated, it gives CASSSRVSASGGTDTQYF.